This T cell receptor (beta chain) comes out of a study of PD-1 blockade in classical Hodgkin lymphoma. Overall study context: The study gave patients nivolumab 3 mg/kg intravenously every 2 weeks. Study-wide points: Sources of repertoire differences remain undefined, possibly disease activity or prior therapy.

The germline V and J ends were trimmed by 2 bases and 3 bases, with 14 bases remaining between them. The CDR3 has 16 residues. Looked up from germline, CDR1 is MNHEY and CDR2 is SVGAGI. This clone was observed a single time. The antigen is not known. Method: immunoSEQ multiplex PCR; TCRdb's copy keeps in-frame clones and lacks some. The top ten clones hold more than 6.5% of a sample with approximately 73,000 clones, more than 85% of them seen once. Each of the patients experienced relapse following autologous stem cell transplantation, and their brentuximab vedotin exposure differed. This TCR was recovered from a human donor with classical Hodgkin lymphoma. The sample was peripheral blood mononuclear cells (PBMCs), taken at baseline. The J gene is TRBJ1-3, the V gene TRBV6-5; tentatively, D is TRBD1 (6 bases). CDR3 sequence reads: CASSYTRGPLGNTIYF. The CDR3 DNA is TGTGCCAGCAGTTACACCAGGGGTCCCCTTGGAAACACCATATATTTT.